Shown below are 26 T cell receptor beta chains from a single sample sequenced in a study of T cell responses to AZD1222 COVID-19 vaccine listed by TCRdb under 2021. The library was made by the immunoSEQ multiplex PCR assay. TCRdb's version of the immuneACCESS table is confined to in-frame rearrangements and falls short of the full clone set. An unresolved V gene accounts for under half of the shortfall where checked; the remainder is of unknown origin. For this sample there are fewer than 130,000 clones; 85% to 95% appear just once. The ten largest account for under 10% of the sample. The time point label for this specimen denotes: baseline before first vaccination. This material consisted of peripheral blood, taken on day 0 of AZD1222 vaccination. The receptors come from an adult in good health.

This clone was counted only a few times. The chain is built from TRBV4-1 and TRBJ1-5; D not resolved. Looked up from germline, CDR1 is MGHRA and CDR2 is YSYEKL. The V end was cut by 1 base, the J end by 7 bases, with 11 bases between. The CDR3 is 14 amino acids. The CDR3 nucleotides read TGCGCCAGCAGCCAAGGGCCCCCACGGCAGCCCCAGCATTTT. It is translated as CASSQGPPRQPQHF.

The chain has TRBV11-3 and TRBJ2-5; the D gene could be TRBD1 or TRBD2 (5 bases each). The CDR3 extends over 14 amino acids. The ends were cut back, 5 bases at V and 5 bases at J, with 15 bases in the middle. The germline V gene has CDR1 SGHNT and CDR2 YENEEA. CDR3 coding DNA: TGTGCCAGCAGCCGCGGAGGCCCAGGGGAGACCCAGTACTTC. It is translated as CASSRGGPGETQYF.

The genes are TRBV6-5 and TRBJ1-2; D perhaps matches TRBD1 (6 bases). The CDR3 extends over 12 amino acids. Trimming took 7 bases from V and 7 from J, leaving 13 bases between them. CDR1 and CDR2 from the germline V gene are MNHEY and SVGAGI. This CDR3 reads CASNTGFLGYTF. The CDR3 bases are TGTGCCAGCAATACAGGGTTCCTTGGCTACACCTTC.

This chain joins TRBV10-3 and TRBJ1-2; TRBD1 matches 7 bases. The germline gives CDR1 ENHRY, CDR2 SYGVKD. The J segment lost 0 bases and the V segment lost 2 bases, leaving 3 bases of the junction unmatched. This CDR3 contains 15 residues. This CDR3 reads CAISEVGQSNYGYTF. The CDR3 DNA sequence: TGTGCCATCAGTGAGGTGGGACAGTCTAACTATGGCTACACCTTC.

The chain uses TRBV2 and TRBJ1-6; D is possibly TRBD1 (5 bases). The V gene's germline CDR1 is SNHLY and CDR2 FYNNEI. V gave up 4 bases and J gave up 11 bases, with 15 bases separating them. This CDR3 is 14 amino acids long. In DNA, the CDR3 is TGTGCCAGCAGTGGAAGAGGGGTTGGGACACCCCTCCACTTT. Protein: CASSGRGVGTPLHF.

This chain uses TRBV3-1 (or the pseudogene TRBV3-2) with TRBJ2-1; D is ambiguous. The germline V and J ends were trimmed by 3 bases and 2 bases, with 2 bases remaining between them. The CDR3 consists of 12 residues. CDR1 LGHDT and CDR2 YNNKEL come from the germline V gene (reference sequence). In DNA form, the CDR3 reads TGTGCCAGCAGCCAGACCTACAATGAGCAGTTCTTC. Protein: CASSQTYNEQFF.

The chain links TRBV10-1 to TRBJ1-5; 9 bases agree with TRBD1. The CDR3 has 15 residues. Germline trimming cut 0 bases from V and 6 bases from J; bases unmatched to any gene: 3. In germline, CDR1 is WNHNN, CDR2 SYGVQD (reference sequence). CDR3 DNA sequence: TGCGCCAGCAGTGAGTCTGGACAGGGGCGTCAGCCCCAGCATTTT. Translation gives CASSESGQGRQPQHF.

The genes are TRBV29-1 and TRBJ2-5, with D uncertain. The germline CDR1 and CDR2 sequences are SQVTM and ANQGSEA. V lost 8 bases and J 2 bases, leaving 12 bases between the germline ends. The CDR3 loop spans 12 amino acids. This CDR3 reads CSFSPGQETQYF. The CDR3 region has the DNA TGCAGCTTCAGCCCCGGACAAGAGACCCAGTACTTC.

This rearrangement joins TRBV7-9 to TRBJ2-2; no clear D gene. CDR1 is SEHNR and CDR2 is FQNEAQ in the germline V gene (reference sequence). The CDR3 is made up of 15 amino acids. The germline V and J ends were trimmed by 1 base and 3 bases, with 9 bases remaining between them. As DNA, the CDR3 is TGTGCCAGCAGCTTAGGCGGTCAATACACCGGGGAGCTGTTTTTT. As protein: CASSLGGQYTGELFF.

This rearrangement joins TRBV12-5 to TRBJ1-3, with D unresolved. V was pared by 4 bases and J by 1 base, with 11 bases between. The CDR3 is 15 amino acids. Germline assignment: CDR1 LGHNT and CDR2 FRNRAP. The CDR3 bases are TGTGCTAGTGGTTCGAAAGCGATGTCTGGAAACACCATATATTTT. Translating gives CASGSKAMSGNTIYF. Complete variable domain (other parts from reference TRBV12-5 and TRBJ1-3): DARVTQTPRHKVTEMGQEVTMRCQPILGHNTVFWYRQTMMQGLELLAYFRNRAPLDDSGMPKDRFSAEMPDATLATLKIQPSEPRDSAVYFCASGSKAMSGNTIYFGEGSWLTVV.

This sequence joins TRBV20-1 and TRBJ2-1; the match to TRBD1 covers 9 bases. CDR1 is DFQATT and CDR2 is SNEGSKA in the germline V gene (reference sequence). CDR3 size: 15 residues. The V gene end was trimmed by 3 bases and the J gene end by 6 bases; junction bases not matched to a gene: 9. CDR3 coding DNA: TGCAGTGCTAGTGCCGGGACAGGGAGTAGCAATGAGCAGTTCTTC. Translated: CSASAGTGSSNEQFF.

The chain links TRBV19 to TRBJ2-7; D gene uncertain. CDR1 is LNHDA, CDR2 SQIVND, per germline (reference sequence). The CDR3 loop spans 13 amino acids. The V and J ends lost 5 bases and 2 bases respectively, with 10 bases between them. CDR3 sequence (DNA): TGTGCCAGTAGTGATTCTCCCACCTACGAGCAGTACTTC. Translating gives CASSDSPTYEQYF.

This chain joins TRBV5-4 and TRBJ2-7; no reliable D call. CDR1 is SGHNT and CDR2 is YYREEE in the germline V gene (reference sequence). The length of the CDR3 is 11 residues. Trimming removed 4 bases from V and 6 bases from J, with 8 bases in between. The CDR3 DNA reads TGTGCCAGCAGCAACCCCCCCGAGCAGTACTTC. Protein: CASSNPPEQYF.

This clone was seen at least ten times. The chain couples TRBV5-4 to TRBJ1-3; 7 bases map to TRBD1. The germline CDR1 and CDR2 sequences are SGHNT and YYREEE (reference sequence). The CDR3 sequence is 14 residues long. With V trimmed by 3 bases and J by 4 bases, 4 bases remained unmatched. DNA of the CDR3: TGTGCCAGCAGCTCTCAGACAGGGGGAAACACCATATATTTT. It codes for CASSSQTGGNTIYF.

This clone was picked up one time. The sample holds other DNA sequences that translate to the same CDR3. J is TRBJ2-7 and V is TRBV19; the match to TRBD1 covers 8 bases. From germline, CDR1 is LNHDA and CDR2 SQIVND (reference sequence). There are 14 residues in the CDR3. V shed 3 bases and J 2 bases; nucleotides not matched to a gene: 3. The DNA for the CDR3 is TGTGCCAGTAGTATCGGGACAGGCACCTACGAGCAGTACTTC. Residues: CASSIGTGTYEQYF.

The rearrangement uses TRBV5-1 and TRBJ2-2; a weak D match, TRBD2 (5 bases). V lost 1 base to trimming and J lost 5 bases, with 15 bases between them. This CDR3 comprises 16 residues. Germline CDR1 and CDR2: SGHRS and YFSETQ. Written as DNA, the CDR3 is TGCGCCAGCAGCTTGTCGACTACTCCGGGAACCGGGGAGCTGTTTTTT. It yields the protein CASSLSTTPGTGELFF. Filled out from reference TRBV5-1 and TRBJ2-2, the complete variable domain reads KAGVTQTPRYLIKTRGQQVTLSCSPISGHRSVSWYQQTPGQGLQFLFEYFSETQRNKGNFPGRFSGRQFSNSRSEMNVSTLELGDSALYLCASSLSTTPGTGELFFGEGSRLTVL.

This chain uses TRBV11-2 with TRBJ2-2; no clear D. CDR3 size: 15 residues. The germline V gene has CDR1 SGHAT and CDR2 FQNNGV. V was cut by 5 bases and J by 6 bases, with 16 bases left in between. DNA for the CDR3: TGTGCCAGCAGCCCTGTCGGGTACAACGCCGGGGAGCTGTTTTTT. It is translated as CASSPVGYNAGELFF. Based on the CDR3 plus reference TRBV11-2 and TRBJ2-2, the full variable domain is EAGVAQSPRYKIIEKRQSVAFWCNPISGHATLYWYQQILGQGPKLLIQFQNNGVVDDSQLPKDRFSAERLKGVDSTLKIQPAKLEDSAVYLCASSPVGYNAGELFFGEGSRLTVL.

This chain connects TRBV2 to TRBJ2-7; TRBD1 might be the D (6 bases). The CDR3 has 17 amino acids. In germline, CDR1 is SNHLY, CDR2 FYNNEI. The V and J ends lost 7 bases and 0 bases respectively, with 22 bases between them. The DNA for the CDR3 is TGTGCCAGCACGGGACAACGTATTAGACGGGGCTCCTACGAGCAGTACTTC. As protein: CASTGQRIRRGSYEQYF. Supplemented by reference TRBV2 and TRBJ2-7, the full variable domain reads EPEVTQTPSHQVTQMGQEVILRCVPISNHLYFYWYRQILGQKVEFLVSFYNNEISEKSEIFDDQFSVERPDGSNFTLKIRSTKLEDSAMYFCASTGQRIRRGSYEQYFGPGTRLTVT.

This clone has just a few counts. V is TRBV5-8 and J is TRBJ1-1; no clear D. This CDR3 has 11 amino acids. V lost 1 base, J lost 10 bases, and 8 bases lay in between. The germline CDR1 and CDR2 sequences are SGHTS and YDEGEE. The CDR3 DNA reads as TGTGCCAGCAGCTTGTCATCTCGAGCTTTCTTT. This encodes CASSLSSRAFF.

The chain links TRBV6-5 to TRBJ1-6, with 7 bases lining up with TRBD1. CDR1 and CDR2 (germline): MNHEY, SVGAGI. This CDR3 contains 15 residues. The ends lost 7 bases at V and 9 bases at J; junction bases unmatched: 12. The CDR3 DNA sequence: TGTGCCAGCATCAACCGGGACAGTCTCCCTTCACCCCTCCACTTT. This gives the protein CASINRDSLPSPLHF.

In DNA form, the CDR3 reads TGTGCCAGCAGACCCTCCGGACGGCCCTATGGCTACACCTTC. Translation gives CASRPSGRPYGYTF. J is TRBJ1-2 and V is TRBV28, with no clear D. The CDR3 length is 14 residues. Trimming left V 6 bases short and J 4 bases short, with 15 bases between. Germline assignment: CDR1 MDHEN and CDR2 SYDVKM.

This rearrangement joins TRBV14 to TRBJ1-1; D is ambiguous. CDR1 and CDR2 (germline): SGHDN, FVKESK. The length of the CDR3 is 15 residues. V dropped 4 bases and J dropped 1 base, with 13 bases sitting between them. The CDR3 nucleotides read TGTGCCAGCAGCCCTCTTGGGCGTACGAACACTGAAGCTTTCTTT. Translation gives CASSPLGRTNTEAFF.

The chain recombines TRBV28 with TRBJ1-5, with 9 bases that match TRBD1. This CDR3 region has 15 residues. J gave up 6 bases and V 7 bases, and 10 bases lay outside the gene matches. The germline V gene has CDR1 MDHEN and CDR2 SYDVKM. In nucleotides, the CDR3 is TGTGCCAGCATCCTGGGACAGGGAAGAAGTCAGCCCCAGCATTTT. As protein: CASILGQGRSQPQHF.

This chain links TRBV28 with TRBJ2-5; tentatively, D is TRBD2 (6 bases). The CDR3 extends over 12 amino acids. Trimming shortened V by 9 bases and J by 5 bases, and 13 bases separated the two germline ends. Germline CDR1 reads MDHEN; CDR2 reads SYDVKM. The CDR3 spells CASWGGLETQYF. The CDR3 coding sequence is TGTGCCAGTTGGGGAGGATTGGAGACCCAGTACTTC.

The V call is TRBV30, the J call TRBJ2-3; 8 bases map to TRBD2. With 6 bases clipped from V and 7 bases from J, the junction kept 3 bases outside the gene matches. There are 11 residues in the CDR3. CDR1 GTSNPN and CDR2 SVGIG come from the germline V gene (reference sequence). This chain's CDR3 is CACGGENTQYF. The CDR3 DNA follows: TGTGCCTGCGGGGGGGAGAATACGCAGTATTTT.

The rearrangement uses TRBV27 and TRBJ1-2; 7 nucleotides line up with TRBD1. CDR1 and CDR2 (germline): MNHEY, SMNVEV (reference sequence). V trimming: 5 bases; J trimming: 4 bases; junction bases outside the gene matches: 7. CDR3 size: 14 residues. CDR3 coding DNA: TGTGCCAGCAGTCCTGGGACAGTATCCTATGGCTACACCTTC. It translates to CASSPGTVSYGYTF.